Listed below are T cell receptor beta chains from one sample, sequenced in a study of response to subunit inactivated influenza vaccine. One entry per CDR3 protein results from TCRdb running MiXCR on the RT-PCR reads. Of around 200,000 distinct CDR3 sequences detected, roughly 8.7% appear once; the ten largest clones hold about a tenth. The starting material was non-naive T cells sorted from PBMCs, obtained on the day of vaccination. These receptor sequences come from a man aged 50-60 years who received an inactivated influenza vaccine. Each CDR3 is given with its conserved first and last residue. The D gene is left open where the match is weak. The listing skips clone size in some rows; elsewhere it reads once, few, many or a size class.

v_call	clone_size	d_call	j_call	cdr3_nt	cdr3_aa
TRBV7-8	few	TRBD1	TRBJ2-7	TGTGCCAGCAGCATCTCAGGGGGCCCCTACGAGCAGTACTTC	CASSISGGPYEQYF
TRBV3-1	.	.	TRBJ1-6	TGTGCCAGCAGCCAAGGAGGGCCCCTCCACTTT	CASSQGGPLHF
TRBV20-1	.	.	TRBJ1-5	TGCAGTGCTAGAGGTCCGGGGTGGGGGGCCCAGCCCCAGCATTTT	CSARGPGWGAQPQHF
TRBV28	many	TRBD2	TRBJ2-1	TGTGCCAGCAGTTTGGGGCTGGGCGGGGGGCGAACCAACTACAATGAGCAGTTCTTC	CASSLGLGGGRTNYNEQFF
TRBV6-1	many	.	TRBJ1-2	TGTGCCAGCAGACAATATGCGGGTGGAGGGACCTATGGCTACACCTTC	CASRQYAGGGTYGYTF
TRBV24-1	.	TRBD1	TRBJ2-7	TGTGCCACCAGTGGAAGGACAGGGGATCAGTACTTC	CATSGRTGDQYF
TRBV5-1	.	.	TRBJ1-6	TGCGCCAGCAGCTTGCGAGGGGTGCCCTATAATTCACCCCTCCACTTT	CASSLRGVPYNSPLHF
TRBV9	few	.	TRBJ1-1	TGTGCCAGCAGCGGGCCGTTTTATTCTGAAGCTTTCTTT	CASSGPFYSEAFF
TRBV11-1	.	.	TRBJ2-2	TGTGCCAGCAGCTTAGGACACGTATGGGGGCGCGACACCGGGGAGCTGTTTTTT	CASSLGHVWGRDTGELFF
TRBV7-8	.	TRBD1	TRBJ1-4	TGTGCCAGCAGCTTAGTGGGGACAGGCGAGGAAAAACTGTTTTTT	CASSLVGTGEEKLFF
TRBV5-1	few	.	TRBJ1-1	TGCGCCAGCAGCTTGGGCCCTGATCACCCTGAAGCTTTCTTT	CASSLGPDHPEAFF
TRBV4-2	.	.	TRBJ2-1	TGTGCCAGCAGCCAAGATCAGGCTAGCAATGAGCAGTTCTTC	CASSQDQASNEQFF
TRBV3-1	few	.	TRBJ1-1	TGTGCCAGCAGCCAAGACTTTTTTCGCCTCACTGAAGCTTTCTTT	CASSQDFFRLTEAFF
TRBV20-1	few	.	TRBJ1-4	TGCAGTGCTAGACAGCCGGAGAGTAATGAAAAACTGTTTTTT	CSARQPESNEKLFF
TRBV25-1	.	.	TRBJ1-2	TGTGCCAGCAGTGAAGCTTACAGCTTCTCGCCTGACGGCTACACCTTC	CASSEAYSFSPDGYTF
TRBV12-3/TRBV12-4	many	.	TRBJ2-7	TGTGCCAGCAGTCCTACCAGCATCTCCTACGAGCAGTACTTC	CASSPTSISYEQYF
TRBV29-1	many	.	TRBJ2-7	TGCAGCGGGGGACAAGCTTACGAGCAGTACTTC	CSGGQAYEQYF
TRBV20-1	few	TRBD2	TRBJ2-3	TGCAGTGCTAGCGCGGGGGGCGATCCGGATACGCAGTATTTT	CSASAGGDPDTQYF
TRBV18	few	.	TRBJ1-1	TGTGCCAGCTCAGCAGATGGGGGGGGCGGCACTGAAGCTTTCTTT	CASSADGGGGTEAFF
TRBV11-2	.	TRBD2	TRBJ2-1	TGTGCCAGCAGCTTGCACCAACTAGCGGGAGGGCTGAATGAGCAGTTCTTC	CASSLHQLAGGLNEQFF
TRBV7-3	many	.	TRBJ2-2	TGTGCCAGCAGCTTAAGTCGGAACACCGGGGAGCTGTTTTTT	CASSLSRNTGELFF
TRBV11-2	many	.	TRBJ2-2	TGTGCCAGCAGCACCCCTCTACAGGGAGCGAACACCGGGGAGCTGTTTTTT	CASSTPLQGANTGELFF
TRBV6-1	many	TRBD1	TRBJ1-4	TGTGCCAGCAGTCCCCACAGGGGGGGAGTTGAAAAACTGTTTTTT	CASSPHRGGVEKLFF
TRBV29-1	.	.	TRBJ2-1	TGCAGCGTTGAAGATGACGGACTACCATACAATGAGCAGTTCTTC	CSVEDDGLPYNEQFF
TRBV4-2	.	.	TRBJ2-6	TGTGCCAGCAGCCCAGTTGTTCACCCGGGACAAGTCGGGACAAACTCTGGGGCCAACGTCCTGACTTTC	CASSPVVHPGQVGTNSGANVLTF